This T cell receptor beta chain was obtained from a study of brain metastases from non-small cell lung cancer. General observations from the study: TCR repertoires overlapped largely between brain metastases and matched primaries. T-cell infiltration was lower in brain metastases than primaries (P < 0.001).

The CDR3 covers 15 residues. From germline, CDR1 is SGHTA and CDR2 FQGNSA. On this clone itself: Its antigen is as yet unknown. A read error may account for a junction end that differs from germline.

Only in-frame clones appear in the TCRdb table, and some are missing; sequencing was by immunoSEQ multiplex PCR. The sample records about 6,000 clones, around 80% being singletons. This TCR was sampled from a donor at least 40 years old with non-small cell lung cancer. The rearrangement joins TRBV7-2 to TRBJ2-1, with a tentative D call TRBD2 (6 bases). Source material: primary lung tumor tissue. The chain's CDR3 is CASSLAWGDYNEQFF. CDR3 sequence (DNA): TGTGCCAGCAGCCTAGCGTGGGGGGACTACAATGAGCAGTTCTTC.